This T cell receptor beta chain was observed in a study of T-cell memory formation after mild COVID-19 (dated by TCRdb to the early 2020s). Context from the whole study: TCR sequence clusters from the two donors were largely donor specific. The cohort was made up of two young adult volunteers, one female and one male, who were previously healthy. T-cell clones expanding and contracting after mild COVID-19 in a couple of donors were tracked by longitudinal TCRalpha and TCRbeta repertoire sequencing.

Broader findings and caveats from the paper: Some responding clones were detected in pre-infection memory, which suggested that pre-existing cross-reactive memory T cells had joined the SARS-CoV-2 response. Balanced CD4/CD8 phenotypes were observed for clones contracting from day 15 to 85, whereas a bias towards CD4+ was observed for a second wave of clones expanding from day 15 to 37. Only two mild cases were covered in the study, and larger cohorts including severe cases with pre-infection samples were considered necessary. Contracting CD4+ clones were found mainly in CM and EM memory subsets, while CD8+ clones were enriched in EMRA. The second-wave clones that peaked on day 37 were not confirmed to be SARS-CoV-2 specific.

Sequencing took place on an Illumina NovaSeq 6000. TCRalpha and TCRbeta cDNA libraries were constructed by 5'RACE with constant-segment primers, with sample barcodes and unique molecular identifiers being introduced. Trizol reagent was used to extract RNA from every sample. Library amplification was performed in two PCR steps, and a second sample barcode and Illumina TruSeq adapters were introduced in the second step. Sequencing of the libraries was done on an Illumina NovaSeq, producing 2 x 150 bp paired-end reads. The authors' pipeline ran thus. With migec v1.2.7, reads were demultiplexed and then collapsed into UMI-guided consensus sequences. Using mixcr v2.1.11, UMI consensuses were aligned to TRA and TRB V and J templates and then assembled into clonotypes. A clonotype was counted as expanded or contracted only if both edgeR and NoisET called the change significant, with noise models trained on biological replicates. For edgeR calls, a false discovery rate-adjusted p below 0.01 and a log2 fold-change threshold of 1 were applied. As an exploratory analysis of dynamics, max-normalized trajectories of the 1000 most abundant clonotypes were examined by PCA with hierarchical clustering. Separately sequenced CD4+ and CD8+ repertoires were used to assign the CD4 or CD8 phenotype of responding clones. TCRdb reworked the public reads: Q25 trimming with fastp, MiXCR clone assembly, productive beta chains retained. Every entry covers one CDR3 protein and lists the most common genes and DNA from its rows. The V and J calls were not made by the authors but by TCRdb's processing. For this sample the table gives about 290,000 distinct CDR3 sequences, of which about 16% were detected only once. The top ten hold roughly 23% of the sample.

This clonotype was picked up a small number of times. The specificity of this receptor is unknown. There are no base qualities to consult, and no much larger clone falls within one base. Including cysteine and phenylalanine, the CDR3 has 12 amino acids. Just CDR3 DNA is preserved here, 36 bases in frame from base 1. At the junction V is shortened by 4 bases and J by 6 bases, with 11 bases in between. The CDR1 and CDR2 encoded by the germline V gene (reference sequence) are SGHNT and YYREEE. PBMCs were isolated by Ficoll-Paque density gradient centrifugation. The specimen sequenced was PBMCs or a T cell subset sorted from them (not recorded which). The clonotype was recovered from a young man who had mild COVID-19 (a few samples of this study predate the infection). The sample titles of this study are shuffled in the database, so cell type and time point are left out; the donor was told from shared clones. The V and J segments used are TRBV5-4 and TRBJ2-7; the D gene is perhaps TRBD1 or TRBD2, as each covers 7 bases. CDR3 reads: CASSQGGVEQYF. DNA sequence: TGTGCCAGCAGCCAGGGGGGGGTCGAGCAGTACTTC.